These 32 T cell receptor beta chains were all obtained from the same sample, sequenced in a study of T cells in Graves' hyperthyroidism and ophthalmopathy. Amplification yielded TCR beta CDR3 regions, with RNA transcripts as the source. RT-PCR in the first round (using the HTBI primer set) targeted the TCR CDR3. Each CDR3 protein gets one entry after TCRdb re-called the multiplex PCR reads with MiXCR. The table lists some 210,000 distinct CDR3 sequences, roughly a sixth of them singletons, with roughly 53% in the top ten. Material for sequencing was blood. The source is a man over 45 with Graves' hyperthyroidism.

The chain carries TRBV12-3 or TRBV12-4 and TRBJ2-7, with 7 bases fitting TRBD1. CDR3 size: 12 residues. Losses at the gene ends were 6 bases for V and 5 bases for J; bases not matched to a gene: 4. DNA of the CDR3: TGTGCCAGCAGACCACAGGGGCACGAGCAGTACTTC. It yields the protein CASRPQGHEQYF.

This clonotype has ten or more counts. This rearrangement joins TRBV5-1 to TRBJ1-1; TRBD1 matches at 8 bases. Unmatched junction bases numbered 15, after V lost 4 bases and J lost 4 bases. CDR1 is SGHRS and CDR2 is YFSETQ in the germline V gene. The CDR3 covers 17 residues. The CDR3 sequence is CASSPWAGGIRTTEAFF. The CDR3 nucleotides are TGCGCCAGCAGCCCCTGGGCAGGGGGCATCAGGACCACTGAAGCTTTCTTT.

The CDR3 loop is CASRRRTGGVNRVSTEAFF. Written as DNA, the CDR3 is TGTGCCAGCAGGCGTCGGACAGGGGGCGTTAATAGAGTGAGCACTGAAGCTTTCTTT. The V call is TRBV6-2 or TRBV6-3, the J call TRBJ1-1, with 11 bases aligning to TRBD1. CDR1 is MNHEY and CDR2 is SVGEGT in the germline V gene. Losses at the gene ends were 6 bases for V and 4 bases for J; bases not matched to a gene: 19. There are 19 residues in the CDR3.

This clonotype has at least ten counts. The rearrangement joins TRBV7-9 to TRBJ2-2, with 7 bases that match TRBD2. V shed 7 bases and J 5 bases; nucleotides not matched to a gene: 10. CDR1 and CDR2 from the germline V gene are SEHNR and FQNEAQ (reference sequence). The CDR3 runs to 15 residues. CDR3 loop: CASIPSLRETGELFF. As DNA, the CDR3 is TGTGCCAGCATCCCTAGTTTGCGGGAGACCGGGGAGCTGTTTTTT.

The table lists this clonotype with a few counts. The chain links TRBV4-2 to TRBJ2-5; TRBD2 aligns across 12 bases. Germline V gene sequence: CDR1 LGHNA, CDR2 YNFKEQ. J gave up 4 bases and V 4 bases, and 10 bases lay outside the gene matches. The CDR3 length is 17 residues. Here the CDR3 DNA reads TGTGCCAGCAGCCCGACCTCGACTAGCGGGAGCTCAGAGACCCAGTACTTC. Its protein is CASSPTSTSGSSETQYF.

This clonotype has only a few counts. V usage is TRBV6-1 and J usage is TRBJ2-1, with D unclear. The germline V and J ends were trimmed by 7 bases and 0 bases, with 16 bases remaining between them. The CDR3 is made up of 16 amino acids. Germline V gene lookup returns CDR1 MNHNS and CDR2 SASEGT. As DNA, the CDR3 is TGTGCCAGCACCCAGTCTCCCCTCAGCTCCTACAATGAGCAGTTCTTC. It yields the protein CASTQSPLSSYNEQFF.

The genes are TRBV5-1 and TRBJ2-5; 10 bases fit TRBD1. The ends lost 8 bases at V and 5 bases at J; junction bases unmatched: 9. The CDR3 sequence is 14 residues long. Germline V gives CDR1 SGHRS, CDR2 YFSETQ. The CDR3 nucleotides read TGCGCCAGTACCCCCGGGACAGGGGATGAGACCCAGTACTTC. As protein: CASTPGTGDETQYF.

The chain couples TRBV6-2 or TRBV6-3 to TRBJ1-5; D uncertain. The germline V gene encodes CDR1 MNHEY and CDR2 SVGEGT. This CDR3 has 13 amino acids. Trimming left V 2 bases short and J 4 bases short, with 6 bases between. The CDR3 reads CASSYKENQPQHF. CDR3 nucleotide sequence: TGTGCCAGCAGTTACAAGGAAAATCAGCCCCAGCATTTT.

V and J are TRBV4-1 and TRBJ1-1, with unresolved D. The V gene's germline CDR1 is MGHRA and CDR2 YSYEKL. V was clipped by 4 bases and J by 6 bases, with 21 bases between them. The CDR3 has 16 residues. This CDR3 is CASSPYHLTPRAEAFF. The CDR3 DNA reads TGCGCCAGCAGCCCATACCACCTGACACCCCGTGCTGAAGCTTTCTTT.

Of note for this clonotype: A single base separates this from a much larger clone, so it may be a read error. V gene TRBV20-1 combines with J gene TRBJ1-5; the D is unclear. CDR1 and CDR2 from the germline V gene are DFQATT and SNEGSKA (reference sequence). This CDR3 comprises 14 residues. Trimming shortened V by 3 bases and J by 3 bases, and 12 bases separated the two germline ends. CDR3 region: CSASETQINQPQHF. The CDR3, as DNA: TGCAGTGCTAGCGAAACGCAAATCAATCAGCCCCAGCATTTT.

On this clonotype itself: Here the CDR3 omits its conserved ending phenylalanine or tryptophan, so a read error is the likely source. The V gene is TRBV2, the J gene TRBJ2-1; 8 bases map to TRBD2. Trimming at V came to 6 bases and at J to 4 bases, leaving 11 bases not matched to a gene. This CDR3 is 16 amino acids long. Germline values: CDR1 SNHLY, CDR2 FYNNEI. As DNA, the CDR3 is TGTGCCAGCAGCGGCGAGCGGGAGAGAGATTACAATGAGCAGTTCCTC. Translating gives CASSGERERDYNEQFL.

Many counts were recorded for this clonotype. The chain uses TRBV4-1 and TRBJ2-5; D gene ambiguous. The CDR3 contains 13 residues. CDR1 is MGHRA and CDR2 is YSYEKL in the germline V gene. The germline V and J ends were trimmed by 4 bases and 5 bases, with 11 bases remaining between them. The DNA of the CDR3 is TGCGCCAGCAGCCGGCTCGTTGGGGAGACCCAGTACTTC. This sequence encodes CASSRLVGETQYF.

The chain links TRBV20-1 to TRBJ2-7; D is uncertain. The CDR3 spans 14 residues. V was trimmed by 3 bases and J by 5 bases, leaving 17 bases between them. Germline V gives CDR1 DFQATT, CDR2 SNEGSKA (reference sequence). Here the CDR3 reads CSASGGFQSDEQYF. The CDR3 DNA is TGCAGTGCTAGTGGCGGCTTCCAATCCGACGAGCAGTACTTC.

This clonotype was seen only a few times. V and J are TRBV9 and TRBJ2-1; the match to TRBD2 covers 9 bases. V dropped 2 bases and J dropped 7; count of bases not matched to a gene: 4. The CDR3 length is 14 residues. In germline, CDR1 is SGDLS, CDR2 YYNGEE. The CDR3 loop is CASSVGLASNEQFF. DNA for the CDR3: TGTGCCAGCAGCGTGGGACTAGCTTCGAATGAGCAGTTCTTC. Together with reference TRBV9 and TRBJ2-1, the CDR3 gives the full variable domain: DSGVTQTPKHLITATGQRVTLRCSPRSGDLSVYWYQQSLDQGLQFLIQYYNGEERAKGNILERFSAQQFPDLHSELNLSSLELGDSALYFCASSVGLASNEQFFGPGTRLTVL.

This clonotype has just a few counts. The chain employs TRBV5-8 and TRBJ2-3; 7 bases fit TRBD2. Germline V gene sequence: CDR1 SGHTS, CDR2 YDEGEE. V was pared by 0 bases and J by 4 bases, with 2 bases of the junction left unmatched. This CDR3 has 14 amino acids. DNA of the CDR3: TGTGCCAGCAGCTTGGTGGCGGGAGCAGATACGCAGTATTTT. It yields the protein CASSLVAGADTQYF.

The chain links TRBV20-1 to TRBJ2-1, with D perhaps TRBD2 (6 bases). The CDR3 has 13 amino acids. Germline-derived CDR1 and CDR2 are DFQATT and SNEGSKA (reference sequence). Trimming left V 7 bases short and J 0 bases short, with 10 bases between. CDR3 residues: CSEPGSSYNEQFF. CDR3 nucleotide sequence: TGCAGTGAACCCGGGAGCTCCTACAATGAGCAGTTCTTC.

This clonotype was counted a few times. The chain recombines TRBV20-1 with TRBJ2-3; 14 bases agree with TRBD2. The CDR3 has 18 residues. V shed 3 bases and J 7 bases; nucleotides not matched to a gene: 15. Looked up from germline, CDR1 is DFQATT and CDR2 is SNEGSKA (reference sequence). CDR3 residues: CSARGTSGRSGGRNTQYF. CDR3 coding DNA: TGCAGTGCTAGGGGGACTAGCGGGAGATCGGGGGGGAGGAATACGCAGTATTTT.

This chain joins TRBV5-1 and TRBJ2-4; the match to TRBD2 covers 16 bases. Germline CDR1 reads SGHRS; CDR2 reads YFSETQ. V dropped 4 bases and J dropped 7; count of bases not matched to a gene: 2. This CDR3 has 15 residues. Written as DNA, the CDR3 is TGCGCCAGCAGCCCGGGACTAGCGGGAGGGAACATTCAGTACTTC. Translation: CASSPGLAGGNIQYF.

This clonotype was observed at least ten times. This chain joins TRBV20-1 and TRBJ2-7, with TRBD2 matching 11 bases. The CDR3 contains 15 residues. Losses at the gene ends were 1 base for V and 2 bases for J; bases not matched to a gene: 4. The germline gives CDR1 DFQATT, CDR2 SNEGSKA (reference sequence). The CDR3 is CSARGLTSGAYEQYF. The CDR3 bases are TGCAGTGCTAGAGGTTTGACTAGCGGGGCCTACGAGCAGTACTTC.

The V call is TRBV7-3, the J call TRBJ2-6; D is unresolved. This CDR3 contains 13 residues. Germline values: CDR1 SGHTA, CDR2 FQGTGA. V shed 8 bases and J shed 2 bases, with 7 bases lying between them. In nucleotides, the CDR3 is TGTGCCAGCGCGCAAACTGGGGCCAACGTCCTGACTTTC. It encodes CASAQTGANVLTF.

In the case of this clonotype: A much larger clone lies a single base off, so this may be a read error. The genes are TRBV11-3 and TRBJ2-7; D gene uncertain. The CDR3 covers 13 residues. Per the germline V gene, CDR1 is SGHNT and CDR2 is YENEEA. The CDR3, as DNA: TGTGCCAGCAGCCCCATTACTTCCTACGGGCAGTACTTC. Translated, it gives CASSPITSYGQYF.

In this sample, this clonotype turned up many times. The CDR3 sequence is CASSHLKFDMNTEAFF. The CDR3 DNA is TGCGCCAGCAGCCACTTGAAATTCGACATGAACACTGAAGCTTTCTTT. This chain uses TRBV5-1 with TRBJ1-1, with D unclear. Germline V gene lookup returns CDR1 SGHRS and CDR2 YFSETQ. CDR3 length: 16 amino acids. With 4 bases removed from V and 0 bases from J, the gap between germline ends came to 16 bases.

This clonotype has ten or more counts. The chain is built from TRBV18 and TRBJ2-7; 9 bases are a match to TRBD1. With V trimmed by 5 bases and J by 6 bases, 8 bases remained unmatched. CDR3 length: 14 amino acids. Germline V lookup: CDR1 KGHSH, CDR2 LQKENI. CDR3 DNA: TGTGCCAGCTCAGGCGGGACAGGGATCCTCGAGCAGTACTTC. Protein product: CASSGGTGILEQYF.

The rearrangement links TRBV7-9 to TRBJ2-2; TRBD2 agrees at 7 bases. V shed 5 bases and J 6 bases; nucleotides not matched to a gene: 12. Germline V CDR1 and CDR2: SEHNR, FQNEAQ (reference sequence). There are 16 residues in the CDR3. The CDR3 sequence is CASSRPGDYKSGELFF. The CDR3 coding sequence is TGTGCCAGCAGCCGCCCGGGGGACTATAAATCCGGGGAGCTGTTTTTT. Drawing the rest from reference TRBV7-9 and TRBJ2-2, the complete variable domain is DTGVSQNPRHKITKRGQNVTFRCDPISEHNRLYWYRQTLGQGPEFLTYFQNEAQLEKSRLLSDRFSAERPKGSFSTLEIQRTEQGDSAMYLCASSRPGDYKSGELFFGEGSRLTVL.

This clonotype was counted ten times or more. This chain uses TRBV28 with TRBJ1-5, with unresolved D. Trimming left V 6 bases short and J 3 bases short, with 12 bases between. Germline CDR1 reads MDHEN; CDR2 reads SYDVKM. CDR3 length equals 14 residues. CDR3 in DNA: TGTGCCAGCAGAAAATCGGGGTACAATCAGCCCCAGCATTTT. It translates to CASRKSGYNQPQHF. Filled out from reference TRBV28 and TRBJ1-5, the complete variable domain reads DVKVTQSSRYLVKRTGEKVFLECVQDMDHENMFWYRQDPGLGLRLIYFSYDVKMKEKGDIPEGYSVSREKKERFSLILESASTNQTSMYLCASRKSGYNQPQHFGDGTRLSIL.

A remark on this clonotype: The CDR3 does not close with the conserved phenylalanine or tryptophan, likely indicating a read error. J is TRBJ1-1 and V is TRBV7-9; D remains unclear. Deletions cut 5 bases from V and 3 bases from J, with 4 bases between. The CDR3 is made up of 11 amino acids. The germline V gene has CDR1 SEHNR and CDR2 FQNEAQ (reference sequence). This CDR3 reads CASSRYTEAFS. CDR3 in DNA: TGTGCCAGCAGCCGGTACACTGAAGCTTTCTCT.

This clonotype was observed at least ten times. The chain links TRBV20-1 to TRBJ1-5; 10 nucleotides agree with TRBD1. In germline, CDR1 is DFQATT, CDR2 SNEGSKA (reference sequence). V shed 6 bases and J 7 bases; nucleotides not matched to a gene: 9. This CDR3 region has 14 residues. The CDR3: CSAQTGTGDQPQHF. In nucleotides, the CDR3 is TGCAGTGCCCAAACCGGGACAGGGGACCAGCCCCAGCATTTT.

This clonotype has ten or more counts. This chain connects TRBV29-1 to TRBJ2-3, with D maybe TRBD2 (6 bases). Trimming shortened V by 8 bases and J by 4 bases, and 13 bases separated the two germline ends. The CDR3 spans 12 residues. Germline V lookup: CDR1 SQVTM, CDR2 ANQGSEA. CDR3: CSTIAEADTQYF. CDR3 nucleotide sequence: TGCAGCACCATAGCGGAGGCAGATACGCAGTATTTT.

The J gene is TRBJ2-7, the V gene TRBV28; the match to TRBD1 covers 10 bases. The CDR3 spans 15 residues. J was trimmed by 3 bases and V by 5 bases; bases with no gene match: 7. Germline CDR1 MDHEN, CDR2 SYDVKM. The chain's CDR3 is CASSEDRDRGYEQYF. In DNA form, the CDR3 reads TGTGCCAGCAGTGAGGACAGGGACAGGGGCTACGAGCAGTACTTC. Together with reference TRBV28 and TRBJ2-7, the CDR3 gives the full variable domain: DVKVTQSSRYLVKRTGEKVFLECVQDMDHENMFWYRQDPGLGLRLIYFSYDVKMKEKGDIPEGYSVSREKKERFSLILESASTNQTSMYLCASSEDRDRGYEQYFGPGTRLTVT.

This clonotype was seen ten or more times. The rearrangement links TRBV11-2 to TRBJ2-1; a weak D match, TRBD1 (5 bases). The V gene lost 1 base and the J gene lost 8 bases, with 21 bases spanning the gap. Looked up from germline, CDR1 is SGHAT and CDR2 is FQNNGV. This CDR3 has 17 amino acids. As DNA, the CDR3 is TGTGCCAGCAGCTTAGTAGCAGGGTATGTACCCCACCATGAGCAGTTCTTC. Protein product: CASSLVAGYVPHHEQFF.

This clonotype has just a few counts. The chain carries TRBV16 and TRBJ1-1; 9 nucleotides align to TRBD1. CDR3 size: 14 residues. CDR1 and CDR2 from the germline V gene are KGHSY and FQNENV. The V segment lost 4 bases and the J segment 6 bases; nucleotides outside the gene matches: 6. The CDR3 reads CASSPDRGIAEAFF. Here the CDR3 DNA reads TGTGCCAGCAGCCCCGACAGGGGGATCGCTGAAGCTTTCTTT.

The gene calls are TRBV9 and TRBJ2-2; D is unclear. Germline V gene data show CDR1 as SGDLS and CDR2 as YYNGEE. V gave up 4 bases and J gave up 3 bases, with 10 bases separating them. The CDR3 consists of 14 residues. CDR3 protein: CASSPNWDTGELFF. The CDR3 DNA is TGTGCCAGCAGCCCTAACTGGGACACCGGGGAGCTGTTTTTT.